There are a few counts of the clone carrying this T cell receptor (beta chain). What it recognizes is unknown. This entry comes from a study of cytomegalovirus exposure and HLA in healthy donors. Primers for the PCR totalled 60 Vbeta and 13 Jbeta. Method: immunoSEQ multiplex PCR; TCRdb's copy keeps in-frame clones and lacks some. The table lists approximately 140,000 clones, 73% of them singletons, with roughly an eighth in the top ten. The CDR3 runs to 13 residues. Trimming took 4 bases from V and 4 from J, leaving 10 bases between them. Germline-derived CDR1 and CDR2 are MNHEY and SMNVEV (reference sequence). Findings and limits, study-wide: A later analysis found most CMV-associated TCR beta chains apparently HLA-restricted.

The chain links TRBV27 to TRBJ2-5; D may be TRBD2 (6 bases). This sequence originates from a human donor in good health. The sample consisted of PBMCs. This chain's CDR3 is CASSSLGGETQYF. The CDR3 DNA sequence: TGTGCCAGCAGTTCCCTGGGGGGAGAGACCCAGTACTTC.